What follows are 10 T cell receptor beta chains derived from one specimen sequenced in a study of cytomegalovirus exposure and HLA in healthy donors. Amplification used 60 Vbeta primers and 13 Jbeta primers. Only in-frame clones appear in the TCRdb table, and some are missing; sequencing was by immunoSEQ multiplex PCR. The data show 150,000 to 250,000 clones, with roughly 79% seen just once and about 1.9% held by the top ten. Sequenced: PBMCs. These receptors all stem from a young man in good health and CMV-seronegative.

This chain joins TRBV21-1 and TRBJ1-3. TRBV21-1 is noted as a pseudogene. CDR3 length: 15 residues. Here the CDR3 reads CARAPIPGGGSTIYF. CDR3 DNA: TGTGCCAGAGCCCCCATCCCCGGTGGCGGAAGCACCATATATTTT.

The V gene is TRBV30, the J gene TRBJ1-1; 8 bases agree with TRBD1. V gave up 2 bases and J gave up 0 bases; unmatched junction bases: 5. Germline values: CDR1 GTSNPN, CDR2 SVGIG (reference sequence). The CDR3 spans 15 residues. CDR3 loop: CAWSPWTGMNTEAFF. The CDR3 DNA reads as TGTGCCTGGAGTCCTTGGACAGGGATGAACACTGAAGCTTTCTTT.

V gene TRBV5-1 combines with J gene TRBJ2-5, with unresolved D. The CDR3 length is 14 residues. Deletions cut 6 bases from V and 0 bases from J, with 12 bases between. From germline, CDR1 is SGHRS and CDR2 YFSETQ. DNA of the CDR3: TGCGCCAGCAAGAAAGGAGAGTACCAAGAGACCCAGTACTTC. Translating gives CASKKGEYQETQYF.

As concerns this clone: The junction and the germline gene differ at one end; a read error may be behind it. The chain combines TRBV4-1 with TRBJ2-7, with TRBD2 matching 7 bases. Germline loops: CDR1 MGHRA, CDR2 YSYEKL. This CDR3 region has 13 residues. CDR3: CASSQVPSGMCDF. CDR3 bases: TGCGCCAGCAGCCAAGTCCCCAGCGGGATGTGTGACTTC.

The chain links TRBV6-4 to TRBJ2-1; 10 bases are a match to TRBD2. With V trimmed by 1 base and J by 6 bases, 6 bases remained unmatched. CDR3 length: 16 amino acids. Germline V gene sequence: CDR1 MRHNA, CDR2 SNTAGT. As DNA, the CDR3 is TGTGCCAGCAGTGACTTAACTAGCGGGAACCGCAATGAGCAGTTCTTC. Translating gives CASSDLTSGNRNEQFF.

This clone occurred a few times. This sequence joins TRBV4-1 and TRBJ1-1; TRBD1 is a possible D gene (6 bases). CDR1 MGHRA and CDR2 YSYEKL come from the germline V gene. The CDR3 is 15 amino acids. V shed 0 bases and J shed 1 base, with 9 bases lying between them. The DNA for the CDR3 is TGCGCCAGCAGCCAAGATATGGGGGCGAACACTGAAGCTTTCTTT. Translated: CASSQDMGANTEAFF.

This sequence joins TRBV11-2 and TRBJ2-1; TRBD1 matches at 7 bases. The V and J ends lost 1 base and 8 bases, in that order; junction bases with no gene match: 8. Per germline, CDR1 SGHAT and CDR2 FQNNGV. CDR3 size: 15 residues. This CDR3 reads CASSLGKGAGDEQFF. The DNA for the CDR3 is TGTGCCAGCAGCTTAGGCAAGGGGGCTGGCGATGAGCAGTTCTTC. Supplemented by reference TRBV11-2 and TRBJ2-1, the full variable domain reads EAGVAQSPRYKIIEKRQSVAFWCNPISGHATLYWYQQILGQGPKLLIQFQNNGVVDDSQLPKDRFSAERLKGVDSTLKIQPAKLEDSAVYLCASSLGKGAGDEQFFGPGTRLTVL.

The chain carries TRBV15 and TRBJ2-2, with 7 positions matching TRBD2. Germline V gene sequence: CDR1 LNHNV, CDR2 YYDKDF (reference sequence). V lost 0 bases, J lost 5 bases, and 6 bases stayed unmatched. There are 16 residues in the CDR3. This CDR3 is CATSRDPGRKTGELFF. CDR3 DNA sequence: TGTGCCACCAGCAGAGATCCCGGGAGGAAGACCGGGGAGCTGTTTTTT. Supplemented by reference TRBV15 and TRBJ2-2, the full variable domain reads DAMVIQNPRYQVTQFGKPVTLSCSQTLNHNVMYWYQQKSSQAPKLLFHYYDKDFNNEADTPDNFQSRRPNTSFCFLDIRSPGLGDTAMYLCATSRDPGRKTGELFFGEGSRLTVL.

The genes are TRBV6-4 and TRBJ1-2; possibly TRBD1 for D (5 bases). The germline CDR1 and CDR2 sequences are MRHNA and SNTAGT. This CDR3 has 15 amino acids. Between the trimmed V and J ends, which lost 6 bases and 5 bases, there was a span of 19 bases. The CDR3 is CASSASPGVYYGYTF. As DNA, the CDR3 is TGTGCCAGCAGCGCGAGTCCGGGGGTTTATTATGGCTACACCTTC.

This chain connects TRBV7-9 to TRBJ1-5; no reliable D call. CDR1 is SEHNR and CDR2 is FQNEAQ in the germline V gene (reference sequence). Trimming pared 2 bases from V and 6 bases from J, leaving 11 bases between. CDR3 size: 14 residues. This CDR3 is CASSLFGESQPQHF. The CDR3, as DNA: TGTGCCAGCAGCTTATTCGGGGAATCTCAGCCCCAGCATTTT.